The present TCR beta chain was sequenced within a study of blood T cells in healthy people across ages. Broader study findings: Per-million-T-cell TCR beta diversity fell roughly linearly with age. Naive CD4+ cell counts and diversity both ran higher in long-lived than in aged donors.

On this clonotype: Its antigen remains unidentified.

Healthy individuals of Caucasian origin from Russia, aged roughly 6 to 90, served as donors. Alongside a J-beta primer mix, a sample-barcoded 5' primer served in a second PCR lasting 7 to 11 cycles. Each CDR3 protein is one row after TCRdb ran MiXCR on the 5' RACE reads. The repertoire holds under 1,100,000 distinct CDR3 sequences, with 25% as singletons. The CDR3 is 17 amino acids. The germline V gene has CDR1 MNHNS and CDR2 SASEGT. The data were also submitted as part of a second study, on T cells of mothers and their children. From that paper: Related mother and child pairs showed slightly greater overlap (not significant) than unrelated pairs did.

The clonotype was recovered from a girl aged 2-15 years in good health. What was sequenced was blood. The rearrangement joins TRBV6-1 to TRBJ2-1, with D perhaps being TRBD1 or TRBD2 (6 bases each). TRBJ2-5 explains the end of the DNA better; the J call may be wrong. In DNA, the CDR3 is TGTGCCAGCAGTGAATTAGGGGGAGGTTGGCACCAAGAGACCCAGTACTTC. This codes for CASSELGGGWHQETQYF.